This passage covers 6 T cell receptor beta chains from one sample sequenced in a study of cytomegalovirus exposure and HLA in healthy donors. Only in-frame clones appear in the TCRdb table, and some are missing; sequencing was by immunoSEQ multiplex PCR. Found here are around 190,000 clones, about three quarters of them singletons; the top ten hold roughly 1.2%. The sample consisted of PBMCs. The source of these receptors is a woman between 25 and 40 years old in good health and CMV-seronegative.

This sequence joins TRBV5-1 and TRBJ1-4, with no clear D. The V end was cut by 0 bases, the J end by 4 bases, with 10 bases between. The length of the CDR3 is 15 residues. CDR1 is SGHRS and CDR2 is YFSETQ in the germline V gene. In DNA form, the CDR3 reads TGCGCCAGCAGCTTGGGAGGTGGTAATAATGAAAAACTGTTTTTT. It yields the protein CASSLGGGNNEKLFF.

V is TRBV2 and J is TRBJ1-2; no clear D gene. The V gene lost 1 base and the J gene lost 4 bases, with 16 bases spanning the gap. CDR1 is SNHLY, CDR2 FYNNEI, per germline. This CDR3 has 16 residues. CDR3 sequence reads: CASSEEGTGRFYGYTF. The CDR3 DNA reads TGTGCCAGCAGTGAAGAAGGTACCGGGAGATTCTATGGCTACACCTTC.

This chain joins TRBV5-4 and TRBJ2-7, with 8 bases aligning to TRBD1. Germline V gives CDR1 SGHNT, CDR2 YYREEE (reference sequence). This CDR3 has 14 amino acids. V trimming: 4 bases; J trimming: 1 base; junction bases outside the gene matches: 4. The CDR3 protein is CASSLQGDSYEQYF. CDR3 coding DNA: TGTGCCAGCAGCCTACAGGGGGATTCCTACGAGCAGTACTTC.

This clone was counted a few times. The CDR3 reads CASSPPGRTGNQPQHF. The CDR3 region has the DNA TGTGCCAGCTCACCACCGGGGAGAACCGGCAATCAGCCCCAGCATTTT. The chain employs TRBV18 and TRBJ1-5; no reliable D call. Germline CDR1 is KGHSH and CDR2 is LQKENI. V gave up 0 bases and J gave up 2 bases, with 11 bases separating them. This CDR3 region has 16 residues.

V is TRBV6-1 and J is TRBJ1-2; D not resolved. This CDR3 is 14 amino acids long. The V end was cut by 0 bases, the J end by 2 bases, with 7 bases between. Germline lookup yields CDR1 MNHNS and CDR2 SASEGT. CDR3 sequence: CASSEAGRNYGYTF. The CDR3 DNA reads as TGTGCCAGCAGTGAAGCGGGGAGGAACTATGGCTACACCTTC.

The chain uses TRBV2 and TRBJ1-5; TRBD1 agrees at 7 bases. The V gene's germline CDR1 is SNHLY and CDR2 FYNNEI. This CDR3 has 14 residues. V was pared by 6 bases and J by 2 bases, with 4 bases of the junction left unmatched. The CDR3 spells CASSGQEGNQPQHF. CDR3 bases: TGTGCCAGCAGCGGACAGGAGGGCAATCAGCCCCAGCATTTT.